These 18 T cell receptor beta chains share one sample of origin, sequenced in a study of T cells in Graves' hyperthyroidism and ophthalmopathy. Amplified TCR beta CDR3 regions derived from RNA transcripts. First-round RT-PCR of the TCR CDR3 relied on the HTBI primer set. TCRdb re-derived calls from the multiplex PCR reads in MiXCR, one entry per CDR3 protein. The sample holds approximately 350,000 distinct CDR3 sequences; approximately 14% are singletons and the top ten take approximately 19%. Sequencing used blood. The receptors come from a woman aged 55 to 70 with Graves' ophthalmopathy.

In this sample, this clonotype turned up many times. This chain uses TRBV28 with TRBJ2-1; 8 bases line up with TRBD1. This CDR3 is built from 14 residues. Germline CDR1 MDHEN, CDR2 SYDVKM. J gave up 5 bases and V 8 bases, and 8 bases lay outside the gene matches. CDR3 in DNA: TGTGCCAGCGCAACGACAGGGGCAGACAATGAGCAGTTCTTC. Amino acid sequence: CASATTGADNEQFF.

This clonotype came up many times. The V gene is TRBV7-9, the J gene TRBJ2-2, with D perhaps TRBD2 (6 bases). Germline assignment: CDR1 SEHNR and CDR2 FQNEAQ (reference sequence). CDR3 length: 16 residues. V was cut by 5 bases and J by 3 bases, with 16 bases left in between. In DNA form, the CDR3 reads TGTGCCAGCAGCCGACCGGGAGCCTCGGACACCGGGGAGCTGTTTTTT. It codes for CASSRPGASDTGELFF.

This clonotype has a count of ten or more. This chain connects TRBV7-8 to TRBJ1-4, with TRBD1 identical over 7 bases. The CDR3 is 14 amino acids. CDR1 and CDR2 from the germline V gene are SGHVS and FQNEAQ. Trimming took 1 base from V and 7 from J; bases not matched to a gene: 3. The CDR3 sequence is CASSLEGAFEKLFF. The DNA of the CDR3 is TGTGCCAGCAGCTTAGAGGGGGCATTTGAAAAACTGTTTTTT.

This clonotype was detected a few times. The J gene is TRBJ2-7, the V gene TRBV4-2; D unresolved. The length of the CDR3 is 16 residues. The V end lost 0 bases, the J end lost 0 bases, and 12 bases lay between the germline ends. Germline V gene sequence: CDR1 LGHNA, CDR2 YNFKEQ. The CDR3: CASSQDERRSSYEQYF. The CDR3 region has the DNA TGTGCCAGCAGCCAAGATGAACGGCGAAGCTCCTACGAGCAGTACTTC.

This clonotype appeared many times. The CDR3 DNA is TGTGCCAGCAGCGTAGGGGCTAGCGGGCGCACAGATACGCAGTATTTT. Protein: CASSVGASGRTDTQYF. V and J are TRBV9 and TRBJ2-3, with TRBD2 matching over 8 bases. Looked up from germline, CDR1 is SGDLS and CDR2 is YYNGEE. J lost 1 base, V lost 0 bases, and 4 bases had no gene match. The CDR3 extends over 16 amino acids.

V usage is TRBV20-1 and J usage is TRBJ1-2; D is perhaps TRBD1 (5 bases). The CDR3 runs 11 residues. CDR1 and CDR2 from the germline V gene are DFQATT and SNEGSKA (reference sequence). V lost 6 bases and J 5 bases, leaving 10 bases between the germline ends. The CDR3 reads CSATTAYGYTF. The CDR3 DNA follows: TGCAGTGCCACGACAGCGTATGGCTACACCTTC.

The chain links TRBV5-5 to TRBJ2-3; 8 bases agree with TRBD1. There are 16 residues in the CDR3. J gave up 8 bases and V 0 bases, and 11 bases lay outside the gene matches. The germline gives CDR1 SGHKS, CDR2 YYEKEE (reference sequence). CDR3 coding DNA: TGTGCCAGCAGCTTGGACTTGGGACAGGTCATGGGTACGCAGTATTTT. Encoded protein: CASSLDLGQVMGTQYF.

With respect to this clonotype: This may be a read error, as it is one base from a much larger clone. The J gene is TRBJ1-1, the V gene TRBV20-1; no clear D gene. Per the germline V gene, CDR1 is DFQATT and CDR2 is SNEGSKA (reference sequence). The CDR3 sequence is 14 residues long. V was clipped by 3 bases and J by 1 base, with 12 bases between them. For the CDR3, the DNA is TGCAGTGCTAGTGTGTCAGTGAGGAACACTGAAGCTTTCTTT. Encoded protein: CSASVSVRNTEAFF.

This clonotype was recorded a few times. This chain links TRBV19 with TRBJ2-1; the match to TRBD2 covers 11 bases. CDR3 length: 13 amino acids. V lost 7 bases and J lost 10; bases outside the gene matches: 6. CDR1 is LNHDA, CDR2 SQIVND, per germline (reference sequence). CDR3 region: CASKLAGEREQFF. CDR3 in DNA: TGTGCCAGTAAACTAGCGGGAGAAAGGGAGCAGTTCTTC.

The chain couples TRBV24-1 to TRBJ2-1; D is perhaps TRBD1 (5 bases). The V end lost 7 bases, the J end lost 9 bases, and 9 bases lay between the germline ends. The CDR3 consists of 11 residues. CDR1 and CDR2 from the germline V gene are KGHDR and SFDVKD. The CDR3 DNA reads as TGTGCCACCAGCAGGGTGGGTGAGCAGTTCTTC. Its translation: CATSRVGEQFF.

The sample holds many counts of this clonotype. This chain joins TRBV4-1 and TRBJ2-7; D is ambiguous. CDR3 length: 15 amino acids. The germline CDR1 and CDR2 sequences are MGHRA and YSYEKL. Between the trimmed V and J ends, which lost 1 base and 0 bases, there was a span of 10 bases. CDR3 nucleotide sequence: TGCGCCAGCAGCCAAGTACTTCGTAGCTCCTACGAGCAGTACTTC. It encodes CASSQVLRSSYEQYF.

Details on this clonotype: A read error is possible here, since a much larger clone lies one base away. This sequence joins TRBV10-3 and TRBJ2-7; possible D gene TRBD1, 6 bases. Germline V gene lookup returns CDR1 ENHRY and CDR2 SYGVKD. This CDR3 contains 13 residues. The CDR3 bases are TGTGTCATCAGTGGGGGCATAAACTACGAGCAGTACTTC. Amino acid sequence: CVISGGINYEQYF.

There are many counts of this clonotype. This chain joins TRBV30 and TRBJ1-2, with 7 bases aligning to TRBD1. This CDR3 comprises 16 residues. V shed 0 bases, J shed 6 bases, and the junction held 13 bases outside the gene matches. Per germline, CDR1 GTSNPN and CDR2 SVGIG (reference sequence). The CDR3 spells CAWSVGVGQGEDGYTF. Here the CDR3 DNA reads TGTGCCTGGAGTGTCGGAGTAGGGCAGGGGGAGGATGGCTACACCTTC.

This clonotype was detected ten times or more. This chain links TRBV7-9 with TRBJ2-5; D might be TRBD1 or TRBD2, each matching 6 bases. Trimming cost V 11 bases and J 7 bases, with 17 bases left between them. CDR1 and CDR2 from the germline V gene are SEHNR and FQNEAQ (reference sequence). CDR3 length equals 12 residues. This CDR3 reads CAGNRDFGTQYF. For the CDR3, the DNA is TGTGCCGGTAACAGGGACTTCGGGACCCAGTACTTC.

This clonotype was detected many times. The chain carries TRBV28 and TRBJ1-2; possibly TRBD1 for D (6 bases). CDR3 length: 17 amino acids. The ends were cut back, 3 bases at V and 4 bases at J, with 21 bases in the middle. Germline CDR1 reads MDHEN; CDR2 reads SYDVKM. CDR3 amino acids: CASSLGGSLGASYGYTF. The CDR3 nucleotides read TGTGCCAGCAGTTTGGGAGGTTCCCTGGGGGCTAGCTATGGCTACACCTTC.

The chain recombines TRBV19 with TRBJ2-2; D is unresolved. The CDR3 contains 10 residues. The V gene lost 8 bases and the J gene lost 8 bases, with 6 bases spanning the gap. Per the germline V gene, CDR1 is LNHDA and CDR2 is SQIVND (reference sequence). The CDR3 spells CASFWGELFF. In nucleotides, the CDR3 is TGTGCCAGTTTCTGGGGGGAGCTGTTTTTT.

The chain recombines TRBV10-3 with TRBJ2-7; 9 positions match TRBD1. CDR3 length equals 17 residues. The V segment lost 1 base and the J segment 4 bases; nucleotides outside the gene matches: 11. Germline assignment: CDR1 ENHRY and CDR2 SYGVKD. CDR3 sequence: CAISEYPPGQGLYEQYF. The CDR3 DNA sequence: TGTGCCATCAGTGAGTATCCACCGGGACAGGGACTTTACGAGCAGTACTTC.

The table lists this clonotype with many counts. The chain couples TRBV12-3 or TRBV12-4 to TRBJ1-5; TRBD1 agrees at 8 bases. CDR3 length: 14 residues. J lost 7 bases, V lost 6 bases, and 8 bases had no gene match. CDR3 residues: CASSRGTGSQPQHF. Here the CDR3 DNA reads TGTGCCAGCAGCCGTGGGACAGGTAGCCAGCCCCAGCATTTT.